The 24 T cell receptor beta chains below all came from one sample that was sequenced in a study of T cells in Graves' hyperthyroidism and ophthalmopathy. Amplification targeted TCR beta CDR3 regions from RNA transcripts. A set of HTBI primers served as the primers for a first-round RT-PCR of the TCR CDR3. TCRdb reanalysed the multiplex PCR reads using MiXCR and keeps one entry per CDR3 protein. Of about 720,000 distinct CDR3 sequences in the sample, over 15% are singletons; the top ten hold over 15%. Sequences were obtained from blood. These receptors originate from a woman aged 45-59 years with Graves' hyperthyroidism that later progressed to Graves' ophthalmopathy.

The rearrangement joins TRBV12-3 or TRBV12-4 to TRBJ1-2, with a tentative D call TRBD1 (6 bases). Trimming took off 7 bases at V and 7 bases at J, with 16 bases between the two ends. The CDR3 loop spans 13 amino acids. The CDR3 DNA follows: TGTGCCAGCACCCTACGGGGGGGCATTGGCTACACCTTC. It encodes CASTLRGGIGYTF.

This clonotype has more than one count but fewer than ten. The rearrangement joins TRBV5-1 to TRBJ2-1; 7 bases map to TRBD2. Losses at the gene ends were 6 bases for V and 0 bases for J; bases not matched to a gene: 6. This CDR3 region has 15 residues. The V gene's germline CDR1 is SGHRS and CDR2 YFSETQ. The CDR3 nucleotides read TGCGCCAGCATTCGGGGCGGGAGCTCCTACAATGAGCAGTTCTTC. It is translated as CASIRGGSSYNEQFF.

This sequence joins TRBV25-1 and TRBJ1-1, with D hard to call. CDR3 length: 14 amino acids. CDR1 and CDR2 from the germline V gene are MGHDK and SYGVNS. The V and J ends lost 4 bases and 3 bases respectively, with 12 bases between them. The CDR3 DNA sequence: TGTGCCAGCAGTGCCCCAATCTGGGACACTGAAGCTTTCTTT. It is translated as CASSAPIWDTEAFF.

This clonotype has ten or more counts. The V call is TRBV3-1, the J call TRBJ2-7, with 11 bases matching TRBD2. Germline loops: CDR1 LGHDT, CDR2 YNNKEL (reference sequence). With V trimmed by 0 bases and J by 7 bases, 8 bases remained unmatched. There are 16 residues in the CDR3. CDR3 bases: TGTGCCAGCAGCCAAGATCTACGTCTAGCGGGGGGTGAGCAGTACTTC. Amino acid sequence: CASSQDLRLAGGEQYF.

V gene TRBV4-2 combines with J gene TRBJ1-6; TRBD1 might be the D (6 bases). Trimming removed 0 bases at V and 0 bases at J, with 15 bases between. The CDR3 is 19 residues long. Germline V gene data show CDR1 as LGHNA and CDR2 as YNFKEQ. The DNA of the CDR3 is TGTGCCAGCAGCCAAGATCCAGTAGGGGGAAGCTCCTATAATTCACCCCTCCACTTT. This encodes CASSQDPVGGSSYNSPLHF.

A few counts support this clonotype. The chain couples TRBV9 to TRBJ1-2; 9 bases line up with TRBD1. The V gene's germline CDR1 is SGDLS and CDR2 YYNGEE. The CDR3 loop spans 16 amino acids. Germline trimming cut 2 bases from V and 5 bases from J; bases unmatched to any gene: 10. The CDR3 sequence: CASSVARTGEGYGYTF. The CDR3 DNA is TGTGCCAGCAGCGTGGCCAGGACAGGGGAAGGATATGGCTACACCTTC.

This clonotype was seen more than once but under ten times. V usage is TRBV7-6 and J usage is TRBJ2-3, with D perhaps TRBD1 or TRBD2 (5 bases each). The CDR3 consists of 15 residues. Trimming pared 5 bases from V and 0 bases from J, leaving 12 bases between. From germline, CDR1 is SGHVS and CDR2 FNYEAQ. CDR3 residues: CASSHGAASTDTQYF. As DNA, the CDR3 is TGTGCCAGCAGCCACGGGGCAGCGAGCACAGATACGCAGTATTTT.

This clonotype was detected many times. CDR3 sequence: CASSEGLINQPQHF. The DNA of the CDR3 is TGTGCCAGCAGTGAAGGACTGATTAATCAGCCCCAGCATTTT. This rearrangement joins TRBV2 to TRBJ1-5; D uncertain. The germline gives CDR1 SNHLY, CDR2 FYNNEI. V lost 1 base to trimming and J lost 4 bases, with 8 bases between them. The CDR3 runs 14 residues.

This clonotype occurred many times. This sequence joins TRBV11-2 and TRBJ1-1, with a weak D call TRBD1 (6 bases). Trimming stripped 5 bases from V and 0 bases from J, with 16 bases between. Germline V gives CDR1 SGHAT, CDR2 FQNNGV. The CDR3 contains 16 residues. CDR3 coding DNA: TGTGCCAGCAGCCGCCCGCTAGGGACAATGAACACTGAAGCTTTCTTT. This gives the protein CASSRPLGTMNTEAFF.

The J gene is TRBJ2-1, the V gene TRBV5-1; 9 nucleotides agree with TRBD1. Unmatched junction bases numbered 6, after V lost 0 bases and J lost 2 bases. The CDR3 runs to 17 residues. From germline, CDR1 is SGHRS and CDR2 YFSETQ. Here the CDR3 reads CASSLGAGTGTYNEQFF. CDR3 coding DNA: TGCGCCAGCAGCTTGGGGGCCGGGACAGGGACCTACAATGAGCAGTTCTTC. The full variable domain, in which reference TRBV5-1 and TRBJ2-1 provide the parts outside the CDR3, is KAGVTQTPRYLIKTRGQQVTLSCSPISGHRSVSWYQQTPGQGLQFLFEYFSETQRNKGNFPGRFSGRQFSNSRSEMNVSTLELGDSALYLCASSLGAGTGTYNEQFFGPGTRLTVL.

The table lists this clonotype with many counts. The J gene is TRBJ1-4, the V gene TRBV7-2, with 10 bases lining up with TRBD1. The junction had 12 bases not matched to a gene; V was cut back by 5 bases and J by 3 bases. Germline CDR1 SGHTA, CDR2 FQGNSA. The CDR3 consists of 18 residues. The CDR3 sequence is CASSESGQGYTANEKLFF. CDR3 nucleotide sequence: TGTGCCAGCAGCGAATCGGGACAGGGGTATACAGCTAATGAAAAACTGTTTTTT.

Turning to this clonotype: With a much larger clone just one base away, this may be a read error. The conserved closing phenylalanine or tryptophan is absent in this CDR3, likely reflecting a read error. CDR3 sequence reads: CASSQTGLGYGYTL. CDR3 sequence (DNA): TGTGCCAGCAGCCAGACAGGGCTGGGGTATGGCTACACCCTC. The J gene is TRBJ1-2, the V gene TRBV6-1; 7 bases are shared with TRBD1. This CDR3 comprises 14 residues. In germline, CDR1 is MNHNS, CDR2 SASEGT. J gave up 5 bases and V 6 bases, and 9 bases lay outside the gene matches.

This clonotype has just a few counts. The CDR3 region has the DNA TGTGCCATCACCATCTCGCGGCAGCCCATGGCCGAGGATGGCTACACCTTC. It codes for CAITISRQPMAEDGYTF. This chain connects TRBV10-3 to TRBJ1-2; no reliable D call. The germline V gene encodes CDR1 ENHRY and CDR2 SYGVKD. The V end lost 7 bases, the J end lost 6 bases, and 27 bases lay between the germline ends. The CDR3 consists of 17 residues.

This clonotype was observed a handful of times. V usage is TRBV30 and J usage is TRBJ1-1, with a possible D match to TRBD1 (6 bases). Germline V lookup: CDR1 GTSNPN, CDR2 SVGIG (reference sequence). The CDR3 loop spans 14 amino acids. Trimming took off 1 base at V and 4 bases at J, with 13 bases between the two ends. This CDR3 reads CAWSEGDLGTEAFF. The DNA for the CDR3 is TGTGCCTGGAGTGAGGGGGATTTGGGCACTGAAGCTTTCTTT.

The rearrangement joins TRBV5-6 to TRBJ1-2; D not certain. V was trimmed by 1 base and J by 1 base, leaving 11 bases between them. CDR1 SGHDT and CDR2 YYEEEE come from the germline V gene. The CDR3 runs 15 residues. Written as DNA, the CDR3 is TGTGCCAGCAGCTTGTCGGGCAGTAATAACTATGGCTACACCTTC. This sequence encodes CASSLSGSNNYGYTF.

There are a few counts of this clonotype. The chain combines TRBV4-1 with TRBJ1-5; D not resolved. Germline V gene sequence: CDR1 MGHRA, CDR2 YSYEKL. The CDR3 is 17 amino acids. V was shortened by 2 bases and J by 3 bases, with 17 bases between the two germline ends. In nucleotides, the CDR3 is TGCGCCAGCAGCCAAATTAAAGGCGGAGTTTTCAATCAGCCCCAGCATTTT. The encoded protein is CASSQIKGGVFNQPQHF.

This clonotype was recorded a few times. V is TRBV6-1 and J is TRBJ1-3; D gene ambiguous. This CDR3 is 15 amino acids long. V lost 3 bases, J lost 0 bases, and 9 bases lay in between. Germline-derived CDR1 and CDR2 are MNHNS and SASEGT. In DNA form, the CDR3 reads TGTGCCAGCAGTGATGACCGAGCCTCTGGAAACACCATATATTTT. Translating gives CASSDDRASGNTIYF.

The table lists this clonotype with many counts. The chain links TRBV15 to TRBJ2-3; 8 positions match TRBD1. V gave up 6 bases and J gave up 0 bases; unmatched junction bases: 8. The CDR3 has 16 amino acids. Germline loops: CDR1 LNHNV, CDR2 YYDKDF (reference sequence). The CDR3 is CATSEPGTGSTDTQYF. DNA for the CDR3: TGTGCCACCAGTGAACCCGGGACAGGTAGCACAGATACGCAGTATTTT.

Many counts were recorded for this clonotype. V gene TRBV20-1 combines with J gene TRBJ2-7; 10 bases are shared with TRBD2. Germline V gives CDR1 DFQATT, CDR2 SNEGSKA (reference sequence). CDR3 length: 15 amino acids. Here the CDR3 reads CRPGLAGAYYYEQYF. The CDR3 DNA reads as TGCCGACCGGGGCTAGCGGGGGCCTACTACTACGAGCAGTACTTC.

This clonotype occurred many times. The rearrangement uses TRBV4-1 and TRBJ1-2, with 8 bases lining up with TRBD1. CDR1 and CDR2 (germline): MGHRA, YSYEKL. J lost 7 bases, V lost 0 bases, and 7 bases had no gene match. The CDR3 length is 15 residues. Written as DNA, the CDR3 is TGCGCCAGCAGCCAAGACGGGACAGGTCGGTTTGGCTACACCTTC. Amino acid sequence: CASSQDGTGRFGYTF.

This clonotype was detected a few times. This chain connects TRBV7-9 to TRBJ2-1; 9 bases line up with TRBD1. CDR3 length equals 15 residues. CDR1 is SEHNR, CDR2 FQNEAQ, per germline (reference sequence). The ends lost 5 bases at V and 7 bases at J; junction bases unmatched: 9. The DNA of the CDR3 is TGTGCCAGCAGCCAAGGGACAGGGCAAGGAAATGAGCAGTTCTTC. Amino acid sequence: CASSQGTGQGNEQFF.

For this clonotype: This may be a read error: a much more frequent sequence differs by one nucleotide. This chain links TRBV2 with TRBJ2-5, with TRBD1 matching over 7 bases. J gave up 0 bases and V 7 bases, and 5 bases lay outside the gene matches. Germline V lookup: CDR1 SNHLY, CDR2 FYNNEI. The CDR3 totals 14 residues. Here the CDR3 DNA reads TGTGCCAGCACCAAGGACAGGAACCAAGAGACCCAGTACTTC. This translates into CASTKDRNQETQYF.

The table lists this clonotype with many counts. The CDR3 nucleotides are TGTGCCAGCAGTGGTTGGGGGACAGGAGGCCAAGAGACCCAGTACTTC. Residues: CASSGWGTGGQETQYF. V usage is TRBV2 and J usage is TRBJ2-5; 8 bases map to TRBD1. The germline gives CDR1 SNHLY, CDR2 FYNNEI. The CDR3 extends over 16 amino acids. Losses at the gene ends were 4 bases for V and 1 base for J; bases not matched to a gene: 8.

This clonotype has only a few counts. An end of the junction differs from the germline gene, which may be a read error. This sequence joins TRBV7-9 and TRBJ2-2; 8 bases line up with TRBD1. The CDR3 extends over 16 amino acids. CDR1 is SEHNR and CDR2 is FQNEAQ in the germline V gene (reference sequence). CDR3 sequence: CASSRRRDRRTGELSF. CDR3 bases: TGTGCCAGCAGCAGACGGCGGGACAGGCGCACCGGGGAGCTGTCTTTT.